The source of this T cell receptor beta chain is a study of T cell responses to AZD1222 COVID-19 vaccine. A remark on this clone: Antigen: not known.

The data were produced by immunoSEQ multiplex PCR, yet TCRdb's version contains in-frame clones alone and is incomplete. This repertoire shows roughly 93,000 clones, about nine tenths found once; its top ten account for around 2.8%. V was shortened by 5 bases and J by 0 bases, with 11 bases between the two germline ends. The CDR3 has 15 amino acids. In germline, CDR1 is SGHTA, CDR2 FQGTGA. Findings of the study overall: Spike-specific TCR breadth and depth grew following two AZD1222 doses. Of spike-specific TCRs, nearly half reportedly target regions left unmutated in variants. In a largely white British group with more females than males, clonal diversity was possibly underestimated. Spike-wide vaccine-associated CD4 TCRs dominated at 160-218 and 743-854.

Sequencing used peripheral blood, obtained on day 0 of MenACWY control vaccination. This clonotype was obtained from an adult in good health. The V call is TRBV7-3, the J call TRBJ2-1; D is unclear. The CDR3 loop reads CASSPLASSYNEQFF. The CDR3, as DNA: TGTGCCAGCAGCCCGTTAGCTAGCTCCTACAATGAGCAGTTCTTC.